Listed below are T cell receptor beta chains from one sample, sequenced in a study of blood T cell repertoires in COVID-19. The protocol was immunoSEQ multiplex PCR, while the TCRdb copy is restricted to in-frame clones and leaves out a portion. Of about 88,000 clones in the sample, roughly 84% are singletons; the top ten hold roughly 2.8%. The sequenced sample was peripheral blood. Receptors originate from a woman at least 80 years old with acute or convalescent COVID-19. Each CDR3 is given with its conserved first and last residue. The D gene is left open where the match is weak. Only some rows state a clone size, as once, few, many or a class for expanded clones.

cdr3_nt cdr3_aa j_call clone_size v_call d_call
TGTGCCAGCTCACCCCTGGGCCAGAACACTGAAGCTTTCTTT CASSPLGQNTEAFF TRBJ1-1 . TRBV18 .
TGTGCCAGCAGCCCATACCATGGGCAGGGTGGCCACGAGCAGTACTTC CASSPYHGQGGHEQYF TRBJ2-7 . TRBV3-1/TRBV3-2 .
TGCGCCAGCAGCGCCCGACTAGCGGGACCTGGGGATGAGCAGTTCTTC CASSARLAGPGDEQFF TRBJ2-1 . TRBV5-1 TRBD2
TGTGCCAGCAGACCCCGGTCCCTGTATCAGCCCCAGCATTTT CASRPRSLYQPQHF TRBJ1-5 . TRBV6-5 .
TGTGCCAGCTCACCGCGAGTGAACACCGGGGAGCTGTTTTTT CASSPRVNTGELFF TRBJ2-2 once TRBV18 .
TGTGCCAGCAGCGTAGGAGGCATCCATGGCTACACCTTC CASSVGGIHGYTF TRBJ1-2 once TRBV9 .
TGTGCCAGCAGCTTAGAAACGGGAGAAAGCGAGCAGTACTTC CASSLETGESEQYF TRBJ2-7 many TRBV11-2 .
TGTGCCAGCAGCCCTCGGGGCAGGGGGCAAGAGACCCAGTACTTC CASSPRGRGQETQYF TRBJ2-5 . TRBV5-8 TRBD1
TGTGCCAGCAGTTGGGTCTCAGGAGAAGCTTTCTTT CASSWVSGEAFF TRBJ1-1 few TRBV12-3/TRBV12-4 .
TGTGCCAGTAGCCAGGGGACGCGGCAGCCCCAGCATTTT CASSQGTRQPQHF TRBJ1-5 . TRBV19 .
TGTGCCACCAGCAGAGTAGGGGGACAGGGAGAAGAAAAACTGTTTTTT CATSRVGGQGEEKLFF TRBJ1-4 . TRBV15 TRBD1
TGTGCCAGCAGCCCCTGGACAGGGAGAATGACTGAAGCTTTCTTT CASSPWTGRMTEAFF TRBJ1-1 . TRBV7-6 TRBD1
TGCAGCGCTACGACAGGGATGAACACTGAAGCTTTCTTT CSATTGMNTEAFF TRBJ1-1 . TRBV29-1 TRBD1
TGTGCCAGCTCAGAAGTCAGCGGGAGGGGGTACAATGAGCAGTTCTTC CASSEVSGRGYNEQFF TRBJ2-1 . TRBV18 TRBD2
TGCGCCAGCAGCCCAGGGGGCTCTGGGGGGGAGCAGTACTTC CASSPGGSGGEQYF TRBJ2-7 . TRBV4-1 TRBD1
TGTGCCAGCAGCTGGGGGCAGGGGCCCAATCAGCCCCAGCATTTT CASSWGQGPNQPQHF TRBJ1-5 . TRBV11-2 .
TGTGCCAGCAGTTACGGACCGGGACAAAGGAACACCGGGGAGCTGTTTTTT CASSYGPGQRNTGELFF TRBJ2-2 . TRBV28 .
TGTGCCAGCAGCTTAGGAGGGTCCACTGAAGCTTTCTTT CASSLGGSTEAFF TRBJ1-1 . TRBV7-2 .
TGTGCCAGCAGTTTACGATACAAAGTAGATACGCAGTATTTT CASSLRYKVDTQYF TRBJ2-3 . TRBV28 .
TGTGCCAGCAGCTTAGCGGGGGCCCAAGAGACCCAGTACTTC CASSLAGAQETQYF TRBJ2-5 . TRBV7-2 .
TGTGCCTGGTGGACAGGGATGGAGACCCAGTACTTC CAWWTGMETQYF TRBJ2-5 once TRBV30 TRBD1
TGTGCCAGCAGTCCAGGGGACGGTTACAATGAGCAGTTCTTC CASSPGDGYNEQFF TRBJ2-1 . TRBV6-6 .
TGTGCCTGGAGTTTTGGAGGCGGGAGCGGCTATGAGCAGTTCTTC CAWSFGGGSGYEQFF TRBJ2-1 . TRBV30 TRBD2
TGCAGTGCTAGTGTGGGGCAGAAGAACACTGAAGCTTTCTTT CSASVGQKNTEAFF TRBJ1-1 once TRBV20-1 .
TGTGCCAGCAGCTTGGACGGGGATCAGCCCCAGCATTTT CASSLDGDQPQHF TRBJ1-5 few TRBV5-6 .